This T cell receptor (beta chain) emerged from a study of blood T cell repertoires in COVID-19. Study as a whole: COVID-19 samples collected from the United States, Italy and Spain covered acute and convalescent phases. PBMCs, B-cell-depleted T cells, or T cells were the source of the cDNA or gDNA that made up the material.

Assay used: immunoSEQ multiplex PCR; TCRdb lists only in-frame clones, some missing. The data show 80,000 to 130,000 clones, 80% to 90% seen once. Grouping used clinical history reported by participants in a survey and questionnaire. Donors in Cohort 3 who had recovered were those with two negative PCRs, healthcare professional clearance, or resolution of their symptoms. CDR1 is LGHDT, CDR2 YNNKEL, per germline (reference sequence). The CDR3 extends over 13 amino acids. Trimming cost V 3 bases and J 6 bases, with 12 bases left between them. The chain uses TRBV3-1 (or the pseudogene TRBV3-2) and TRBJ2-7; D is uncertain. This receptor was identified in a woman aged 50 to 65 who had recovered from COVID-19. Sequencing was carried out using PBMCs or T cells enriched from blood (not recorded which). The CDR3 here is CASSQRSRPEQYF. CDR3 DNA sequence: TGTGCCAGCAGCCAGCGGAGCCGTCCCGAGCAGTACTTC.